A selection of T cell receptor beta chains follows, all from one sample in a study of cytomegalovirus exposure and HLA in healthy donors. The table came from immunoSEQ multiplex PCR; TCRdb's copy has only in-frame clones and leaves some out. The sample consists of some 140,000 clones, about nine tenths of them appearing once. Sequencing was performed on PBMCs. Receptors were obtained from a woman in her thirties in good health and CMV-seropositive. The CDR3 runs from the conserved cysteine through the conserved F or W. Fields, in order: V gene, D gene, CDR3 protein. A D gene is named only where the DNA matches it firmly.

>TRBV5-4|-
CASSLDGLARRYEQYF
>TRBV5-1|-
CASSLTGRSNQPQHF
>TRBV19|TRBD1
CASRRTGEATGELFF
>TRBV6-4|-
CASSDCRAGHQPQHF
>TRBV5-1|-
CASSLAGGEQFF
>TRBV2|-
CASSLLGATYEQYF
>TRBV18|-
CASSPRTGRDTGELFF
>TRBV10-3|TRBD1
CAISELGQKNSPLHF
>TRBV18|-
CASHRGGATEAFF
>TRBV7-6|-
CASSLAQGTYEQYF
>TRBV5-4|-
CASSSGGGPSTGELFF
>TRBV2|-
CASAFEGYSGANVLTF
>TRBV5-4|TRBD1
CASSPDRGNTEAFF
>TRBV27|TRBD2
CASRPSGGGETQYF
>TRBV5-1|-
CASRHPDFHNEQFF
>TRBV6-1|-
CASSESVTYEQYF
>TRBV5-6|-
CASSPEGPGGTEAFF
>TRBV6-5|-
CASRPRVESTDTQYF
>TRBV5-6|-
CASSLYYELYNEQFF
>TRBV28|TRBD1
CASSSSGGSGNTIYF
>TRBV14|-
CASSQISNQPQHF
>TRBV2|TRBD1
CASSGTGGYEQYF
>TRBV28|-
CASRALIGFGYTF
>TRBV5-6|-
CASSYRATGGDSGNTIYF
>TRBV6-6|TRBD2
CASRGLASGRGEQFF
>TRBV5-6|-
CASSLGVGPYETQYF
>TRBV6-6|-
CASSREASPSLLTQYF
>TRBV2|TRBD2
CASSRGDGNIQYF
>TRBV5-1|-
CASSLEGGGLADTQYF
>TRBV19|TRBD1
CASSDTGQGRDTQYF
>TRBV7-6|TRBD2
CASSLEVGTSVYEQYF
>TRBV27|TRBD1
CASSPTGVGETQYF
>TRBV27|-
CASSPHRDINYGYTF
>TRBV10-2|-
CASTQTPTGNEQFF
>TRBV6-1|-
CASSARPIDTQYF
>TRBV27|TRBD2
CASSLSGGGVYEQYF
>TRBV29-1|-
CSAGVRGQETQYF
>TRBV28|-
CASSSYRSEEAFF
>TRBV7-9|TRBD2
CASSPRLAPNTGELFF
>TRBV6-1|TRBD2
CASLGGGAGGELFF
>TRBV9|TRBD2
CASPLSGAYEQYF
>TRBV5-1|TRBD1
CASSLVGTGGITDTQYF
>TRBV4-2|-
CASSQGEAEFYEQYF
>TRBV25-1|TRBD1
CASSDLSDREVTNEKLFF
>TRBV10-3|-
CAISESDGGGNTQYF
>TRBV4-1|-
CASSQVGGLDEQFF
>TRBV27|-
CASSFQETETQYF
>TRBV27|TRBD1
CASSLQGAQGGYTF
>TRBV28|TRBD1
CASSALQGANQPQHF